The rows below give T cell receptor beta chains drawn from one sample of a study of T-cell memory formation after mild COVID-19. TCRdb reanalysed the 5' RACE reads using MiXCR and keeps one entry per CDR3 protein. In the table there are 350,000 to 500,000 distinct CDR3 sequences, about 19% of which are singletons. Source material: PBMCs or a T cell subset sorted from them (not recorded which). All receptors derive from an adult woman who had mild COVID-19 (a few samples of this study predate the infection). Cell type and time point are not known. Each CDR3 is given with its conserved first and last residue. The order of the fields is clone size, D gene, J gene, V gene, CDR3 DNA, CDR3 protein. D genes are given only for firm matches. Only some rows state a clone size, as once, few, many or a class for expanded clones.

abundance: many; d_gene: TRBD1; j_gene: TRBJ2-5; v_gene: TRBV10-3; CDR3nt: TGTGCCATCAGATCCGACAGGGAGAGGGAGACCCAGTACTTC; CDR3aa: CAIRSDRERETQYF
abundance: .; d_gene: .; j_gene: TRBJ1-5; v_gene: TRBV3-2; CDR3nt: TGTGCCAGCAGCCAAGATCGTCAAAATCAGCCCCAGCATTTT; CDR3aa: CASSQDRQNQPQHF
abundance: .; d_gene: .; j_gene: TRBJ2-7; v_gene: TRBV20-1; CDR3nt: TGCAGTGCTAGAGATTTGGAGGGCCGCTACGAGCAGTACTTC; CDR3aa: CSARDLEGRYEQYF
abundance: .; d_gene: TRBD1; j_gene: TRBJ1-5; v_gene: TRBV7-9; CDR3nt: TGTGCCAGCAGCCAAGGGACAGAGTACAATCAGCCCCAGCATTTT; CDR3aa: CASSQGTEYNQPQHF
abundance: .; d_gene: .; j_gene: TRBJ1-1; v_gene: TRBV12-3/TRBV12-4; CDR3nt: TGTGCCAGCAGGACCTGGAGGATGAGGGCTTTCTTT; CDR3aa: CASRTWRMRAFF
abundance: .; d_gene: .; j_gene: TRBJ2-7; v_gene: TRBV24-1; CDR3nt: TGTGCCACCAGTTCCCCAGGGGGGCGCGAGCAGTACTTC; CDR3aa: CATSSPGGREQYF
abundance: .; d_gene: .; j_gene: TRBJ1-1; v_gene: TRBV7-8; CDR3nt: TGTGCCAGCAGCTTACCTATGAACACTGAAGCTTTCTTT; CDR3aa: CASSLPMNTEAFF
abundance: few; d_gene: .; j_gene: TRBJ1-6; v_gene: TRBV18; CDR3nt: TGTGCCAGCTCACCGCGGAGGGAGAATTCACCCCTCCACTTT; CDR3aa: CASSPRRENSPLHF
abundance: many; d_gene: TRBD1; j_gene: TRBJ1-5; v_gene: TRBV5-1; CDR3nt: TGCGCCAGCAGACAGGGGGCTGGTCAGCCCCAGCATTTT; CDR3aa: CASRQGAGQPQHF
abundance: few; d_gene: .; j_gene: TRBJ1-2; v_gene: TRBV4-1; CDR3nt: TGCGCCAGCAGCCAAGATCCCCGGGGGGACTATGGCTACACCTTC; CDR3aa: CASSQDPRGDYGYTF
abundance: .; d_gene: .; j_gene: TRBJ1-2; v_gene: TRBV7-3; CDR3nt: TGTGCCAGCAGCTTAGTAGGGTCCGGTGGCGGCTACACCTTC; CDR3aa: CASSLVGSGGGYTF
abundance: .; d_gene: TRBD1; j_gene: TRBJ1-4; v_gene: TRBV9; CDR3nt: TGTGCCAGCAGCGCCGGGACAGTGGGTAATGAAAAACTGTTTTTT; CDR3aa: CASSAGTVGNEKLFF
abundance: .; d_gene: .; j_gene: TRBJ2-2; v_gene: TRBV3-1; CDR3nt: TGTGCCAGCAGTCAAACTAGGAACGGGGAGCTGTTTTTT; CDR3aa: CASSQTRNGELFF
abundance: once; d_gene: TRBD1; j_gene: TRBJ1-2; v_gene: TRBV7-2; CDR3nt: TGTGCCAGCAGCTTAGGAGGACAGGTTGGGAGCTATGGCTACACCTTC; CDR3aa: CASSLGGQVGSYGYTF
abundance: few; d_gene: .; j_gene: TRBJ2-6; v_gene: TRBV20-1; CDR3nt: TGCAGTGCTAGACCGGGGGGCGCTGGGGCCAACGTCCTGACTTTC; CDR3aa: CSARPGGAGANVLTF
abundance: .; d_gene: TRBD1; j_gene: TRBJ2-7; v_gene: TRBV5-1; CDR3nt: TGCGCCAGCAGCCTCGGACAGGAAATCTCCTACGAGCAGTACTTC; CDR3aa: CASSLGQEISYEQYF
abundance: .; d_gene: .; j_gene: TRBJ1-3; v_gene: TRBV7-9; CDR3nt: TGTGCCAGCAGCTCCTTGGACAGCCGTGGTAACACCATATATTTT; CDR3aa: CASSSLDSRGNTIYF
abundance: .; d_gene: .; j_gene: TRBJ2-7; v_gene: TRBV6-2/TRBV6-3; CDR3nt: TGTGCCAGCACCCACCCGGGGGCAGGAATCTACGAGCAGTACTTC; CDR3aa: CASTHPGAGIYEQYF
abundance: few; d_gene: .; j_gene: TRBJ2-3; v_gene: TRBV7-6; CDR3nt: TGTGCCAGCAGCTCCAGGGTAGCCCTGATCACAGATACGCAGTATTTT; CDR3aa: CASSSRVALITDTQYF
abundance: .; d_gene: TRBD2; j_gene: TRBJ2-1; v_gene: TRBV12-3/TRBV12-4; CDR3nt: TGTGCCAGCAGTCCCGTAGCGGGGAAGGGTGAGCAGTTCTTC; CDR3aa: CASSPVAGKGEQFF
abundance: few; d_gene: .; j_gene: TRBJ2-5; v_gene: TRBV4-2; CDR3nt: TGTGCCAGCAGCCAAGAGTTGGGTCCAGCGGGTGAGGAAGAGACCCAGTACTTC; CDR3aa: CASSQELGPAGEEETQYF
abundance: .; d_gene: .; j_gene: TRBJ1-5; v_gene: TRBV7-2; CDR3nt: TGTGCCAGCAGCTGGGGGGGATACAATCAGCCCCAGCATTTT; CDR3aa: CASSWGGYNQPQHF
abundance: .; d_gene: TRBD1; j_gene: TRBJ1-2; v_gene: TRBV15; CDR3nt: TGTGCCACCAGCAGTTTGGACAGGGGGGTCTATGGCTACACCTTC; CDR3aa: CATSSLDRGVYGYTF
abundance: .; d_gene: .; j_gene: TRBJ2-1; v_gene: TRBV5-1; CDR3nt: TGCGCCAGCAGCTTACGTCCGGATGAGCAGTTCTTC; CDR3aa: CASSLRPDEQFF
abundance: few; d_gene: .; j_gene: TRBJ1-1; v_gene: TRBV7-9; CDR3nt: TGTGCCAGCAGCTTAGGGGGGGCTGTAGCTTTCTTT; CDR3aa: CASSLGGAVAFF
abundance: many; d_gene: .; j_gene: TRBJ2-1; v_gene: TRBV5-4; CDR3nt: TGTGCCAGCAGCTTTCACAGGGACAATGAGCAGTTCTTC; CDR3aa: CASSFHRDNEQFF